The 30 T cell receptor beta chains given below trace back to one sample, sequenced in a study of T cell repertoires in cytomegalovirus infection. TCRdb redid the calling of the reads with MiXCR, one entry per CDR3 protein. The table records over 150,000 distinct CDR3 sequences, 13% to 15% of them present only once. The sequencing sample was made of PBMCs. The receptors derive from a human donor in good health (CMV status not recorded). Some clones in this sample may be carry-over from other donors' samples.

The CDR3 region is CATSDPRMQGVDLYNEQFF. The CDR3, as DNA: TGTGCCACCAGTGACCCTAGAATGCAGGGGGTGGATCTTTACAATGAGCAGTTCTTC. The chain employs TRBV24-1 and TRBJ2-1; 7 bases match TRBD1. V was pared by 4 bases and J by 4 bases, with 18 bases of the junction left unmatched. Germline loops: CDR1 KGHDR, CDR2 SFDVKD. This CDR3 has 19 amino acids.

This clonotype showed up many times. The chain employs TRBV7-8 and TRBJ2-5, with D perhaps matching TRBD2 (6 bases). CDR1 and CDR2 from the germline V gene are SGHVS and FQNEAQ. Trimming took off 7 bases at V and 4 bases at J, with 22 bases between the two ends. This CDR3 region has 16 residues. The CDR3 bases are TGTGCCAGCAACCCGATAGGGGCAGGGAGGAGAGAGACCCAGTACTTC. Protein: CASNPIGAGRRETQYF.

The sample holds a few counts of this clonotype. The chain is built from TRBV12-3 or TRBV12-4 and TRBJ2-5; 11 positions match TRBD2. The CDR3 is 14 residues long. Losses at the gene ends were 5 bases for V and 5 bases for J; bases not matched to a gene: 4. The CDR3: CASSRLAGRETQYF. As DNA, the CDR3 is TGTGCCAGCAGTAGACTAGCGGGAAGGGAGACCCAGTACTTC.

This clonotype was counted ten times or more. This chain uses TRBV7-2 with TRBJ2-3; 7 bases agree with TRBD2. This CDR3 is 16 amino acids long. Looked up from germline, CDR1 is SGHTA and CDR2 is FQGNSA. Trimming cost V 5 bases and J 2 bases; bases outside gene matches: 10. In DNA form, the CDR3 reads TGTGCCAGCAGCGCTGGACTAGAAATCGTCACAGATACGCAGTATTTT. Translation gives CASSAGLEIVTDTQYF.

This clonotype has a handful of counts. The chain carries TRBV2 and TRBJ1-5; D unclear. The ends were cut back, 3 bases at V and 3 bases at J, with 15 bases in the middle. The CDR3 sequence is 16 residues long. Per germline, CDR1 SNHLY and CDR2 FYNNEI. As DNA, the CDR3 is TGTGCCAGCAGTGAGGGAGGCAGGAGATTCAATCAGCCCCAGCATTTT. It translates to CASSEGGRRFNQPQHF.

This clonotype was picked up many times. The chain links TRBV7-3 to TRBJ2-2, with D possibly being TRBD2 (5 bases). There are 14 residues in the CDR3. V dropped 2 bases and J dropped 4 bases, with 8 bases sitting between them. Germline V gene sequence: CDR1 SGHTA, CDR2 FQGTGA. CDR3 residues: CASSLVGATGELFF. In DNA form, the CDR3 reads TGTGCCAGCAGCTTAGTGGGAGCCACCGGGGAGCTGTTTTTT.

The V gene is TRBV6-2 or TRBV6-3, the J gene TRBJ2-1; TRBD1 aligns across 11 bases. The V gene end was trimmed by 6 bases and the J gene end by 10 bases; junction bases not matched to a gene: 14. The CDR3 has 16 amino acids. Looked up from germline, CDR1 is MNHEY and CDR2 is SVGEGT. The CDR3 reads CASSLWSPGQGGEQFF. CDR3 in DNA: TGTGCCAGCAGCCTATGGAGCCCGGGACAGGGGGGGGAGCAGTTCTTC.

The sample holds many counts of this clonotype. This chain connects TRBV2 to TRBJ1-2, with D possibly TRBD1 on 5 matching bases. Germline lookup yields CDR1 SNHLY and CDR2 FYNNEI. V was trimmed by 4 bases and J by 4 bases, leaving 13 bases between them. This CDR3 has 14 amino acids. The CDR3 coding sequence is TGTGCCAGCAGTGGGGGGGATGAAGGCTATGGCTACACCTTC. It translates to CASSGGDEGYGYTF.

This clonotype was seen at least ten times. The chain carries TRBV11-2 and TRBJ2-1, with D perhaps matching TRBD1 (5 bases). Germline CDR1 reads SGHAT; CDR2 reads FQNNGV. V gave up 0 bases and J gave up 3 bases, with 9 bases separating them. The CDR3 runs to 15 residues. In nucleotides, the CDR3 is TGTGCCAGCAGCTTAGACGCAGGGCTCTACAATGAGCAGTTCTTC. The encoded protein is CASSLDAGLYNEQFF.

This clonotype has more than one count but fewer than ten. This chain links TRBV20-1 with TRBJ2-5; 7 positions match TRBD1. Germline assignment: CDR1 DFQATT and CDR2 SNEGSKA (reference sequence). This CDR3 comprises 12 residues. This CDR3 reads CRLKGAGETQYF. CDR3 in DNA: TGCAGGCTCAAGGGGGCAGGAGAGACCCAGTACTTC.

This clonotype occurred many times. V and J are TRBV7-2 and TRBJ2-5; 8 bases align to TRBD2. The ends lost 1 base at V and 2 bases at J; junction bases unmatched: 3. This CDR3 spans 15 amino acids. Germline values: CDR1 SGHTA, CDR2 FQGNSA. The CDR3, as DNA: TGTGCCAGCAGCTTAGATAGCGGGATTCAAGAGACCCAGTACTTC. It is translated as CASSLDSGIQETQYF.

The sample holds a few counts of this clonotype. This chain uses TRBV28 with TRBJ2-5; D remains ambiguous. V lost 10 bases and J lost 5, with 14 bases in between. Germline-derived CDR1 and CDR2 are MDHEN and SYDVKM. The CDR3 consists of 12 residues. As DNA, the CDR3 is TGTGCCACCTGTGGGGTAGGCGAGACCCAGTACTTC. Protein sequence: CATCGVGETQYF.

This clonotype appeared many times. The rearrangement uses TRBV29-1 and TRBJ2-7, with 7 bases aligning to TRBD1. The CDR3 has 14 residues. V dropped 0 bases and J dropped 1; count of bases not matched to a gene: 3. Germline-derived CDR1 and CDR2 are SQVTM and ANQGSEA. The CDR3 DNA reads as TGCAGCGTTGAAGAACAGGGGCCATCCTACGAGCAGTACTTC. Amino acid sequence: CSVEEQGPSYEQYF.

This chain connects TRBV29-1 to TRBJ2-1; D gene uncertain. Trimming cost V 5 bases and J 0 bases, with 8 bases left between them. The CDR3 is 13 residues long. Germline values: CDR1 SQVTM, CDR2 ANQGSEA. CDR3 DNA: TGCAGCGTTCTCCAACGCTCCTACAATGAGCAGTTCTTC. It yields the protein CSVLQRSYNEQFF.

The sample holds a few counts of this clonotype. The J gene is TRBJ2-5, the V gene TRBV6-6; D unresolved. V lost 2 bases and J lost 1, with 5 bases in between. The CDR3 runs to 13 residues. Per the germline V gene, CDR1 is MNHNY and CDR2 is SVGAGI (reference sequence). The DNA of the CDR3 is TGTGCCAGCAGTTACAGCAGCCAAGAGACCCAGTACTTC. Encoded protein: CASSYSSQETQYF.

The gene calls are TRBV30 and TRBJ2-1; D is perhaps TRBD1 (6 bases). Germline V gene lookup returns CDR1 GTSNPN and CDR2 SVGIG (reference sequence). Trimming stripped 4 bases from V and 9 bases from J, with 22 bases between. CDR3 size: 15 residues. CDR3 amino acids: CAWTQNQGTRREQFF. The CDR3 DNA sequence: TGTGCCTGGACCCAAAACCAGGGGACCAGACGTGAGCAGTTCTTC.

CDR3 sequence: CASSFSGDGYEQYF. In nucleotides, the CDR3 is TGTGCCAGCAGCTTCTCGGGGGATGGGTACGAGCAGTACTTC. The genes are TRBV7-4 and TRBJ2-7; D may be TRBD2 (6 bases). The CDR3 spans 14 residues. Trimming took 3 bases from V and 4 from J, leaving 13 bases between them. Germline lookup yields CDR1 SGHVT and CDR2 SQSDAQ.

At least ten counts were recorded for this clonotype. J is TRBJ2-6 and V is TRBV10-3; no firm D call. Germline V lookup: CDR1 ENHRY, CDR2 SYGVKD. The V end was cut by 8 bases, the J end by 1 base, with 18 bases between. This CDR3 is 17 amino acids long. The CDR3 DNA sequence: TGTGCCATCGGAACGCTACCACAGCTTTCTGGGGCCAACGTCCTGACTTTC. This gives the protein CAIGTLPQLSGANVLTF.

This clonotype was seen at least ten times. The chain is built from TRBV7-2 and TRBJ2-7, with 7 bases aligning to TRBD1. The CDR3 loop spans 14 amino acids. V shed 4 bases and J 3 bases; nucleotides not matched to a gene: 6. Per germline, CDR1 SGHTA and CDR2 FQGNSA. CDR3 sequence (DNA): TGTGCCAGCAGCTCCCGGCAGGGGGTCTACGAGCAGTACTTC. Translation gives CASSSRQGVYEQYF.

The chain links TRBV5-5 to TRBJ2-7, with D uncertain. V lost 2 bases and J lost 3, with 15 bases in between. Per the germline V gene, CDR1 is SGHKS and CDR2 is YYEKEE (reference sequence). This CDR3 has 15 amino acids. The CDR3, as DNA: TGTGCCAGCAGCTTCCAGGAGATATCCCTCTACGAGCAGTACTTC. Its protein product is CASSFQEISLYEQYF.

This clonotype was seen at least ten times. This chain joins TRBV7-6 and TRBJ2-2, with D perhaps matching TRBD1 (5 bases). The CDR3 has 16 amino acids. Trimming cost V 3 bases and J 5 bases, with 16 bases left between them. CDR1 and CDR2 (germline): SGHVS, FNYEAQ. The CDR3 bases are TGTGCCAGCAGCTTCGGCCACAGGAGACCTACCGGGGAGCTGTTTTTT. As protein: CASSFGHRRPTGELFF.

Points on this clonotype: This may stem from a read error, because a much larger clone lies one nucleotide away. The chain recombines TRBV2 with TRBJ1-1; 11 nucleotides align to TRBD1. The V gene's germline CDR1 is SNHLY and CDR2 FYNNEI. The V gene end was trimmed by 10 bases and the J gene end by 5 bases; junction bases not matched to a gene: 9. The CDR3 contains 14 residues. CDR3 nucleotide sequence: TGTGCCACTTTGTCGGGGACAGGGGGGACTGAAGCTTTCTTT. It translates to CATLSGTGGTEAFF. Full variable domain (remainder filled in from reference TRBV2 and TRBJ1-1): EPEVTQTPSHQVTQMGQEVILRCVPISNHLYFYWYRQILGQKVEFLVSFYNNEISEKSEIFDDQFSVERPDGSNFTLKIRSTKLEDSAMYFCATLSGTGGTEAFFGQGTRLTVV.

The V call is TRBV6-1, the J call TRBJ2-3; the D is unclear. CDR1 and CDR2 (germline): MNHNS, SASEGT. Trimming removed 0 bases at V and 1 base at J, with 11 bases between. This CDR3 region has 16 residues. The CDR3 bases are TGTGCCAGCAGTGAAGCGCTTTGGACCCGCACAGATACGCAGTATTTT. It yields the protein CASSEALWTRTDTQYF.

This clonotype was seen repeatedly, ten times or more. J is TRBJ2-1 and V is TRBV4-1; D is tentatively TRBD1 or TRBD2 (6 bases each). Per germline, CDR1 MGHRA and CDR2 YSYEKL. Trimming stripped 1 base from V and 9 bases from J, with 13 bases between. This CDR3 has 14 residues. This chain's CDR3 is CASSQGFGGGEQFF. CDR3 DNA sequence: TGCGCCAGCAGCCAAGGGTTCGGGGGCGGTGAGCAGTTCTTC.

The chain combines TRBV6-2 or TRBV6-3 with TRBJ1-1; D may be TRBD1 (6 bases). Looked up from germline, CDR1 is MNHEY and CDR2 is SVGEGT. The CDR3 sequence is 13 residues long. V gave up 4 bases and J gave up 10 bases, with 16 bases separating them. DNA for the CDR3: TGTGCCAGCAGTTCCTTGGGGGGCCCGACAGCTTTCTTT. Its protein product is CASSSLGGPTAFF.

This clonotype was seen ten or more times. The V gene is TRBV7-2, the J gene TRBJ1-1, with a tentative D call TRBD1 (5 bases). The CDR3 contains 14 residues. Germline-derived CDR1 and CDR2 are SGHTA and FQGNSA. V lost 4 bases, J lost 3 bases, and 12 bases lay in between. CDR3 DNA: TGTGCCAGCAGCTCAAGGGGTTGGGACACTGAAGCTTTCTTT. As protein: CASSSRGWDTEAFF.

This clonotype was observed a few times. An end of the junction does not agree with germline; a read error may underlie this. The V call is TRBV28, the J call TRBJ1-2; D is undetermined. The CDR3 has 11 amino acids. Germline loops: CDR1 MDHEN, CDR2 SYDVKM. The chain's CDR3 is CASSSGGGYTF. For the CDR3, the DNA is TGTGCCAGCAGTTCCGGTGGAGGCTACACCTTT.

The CDR3 loop is CASSPASTGGLGNTIYF. The DNA for the CDR3 is TGCGCCAGCAGCCCCGCTTCGACAGGGGGCCTTGGAAACACCATATATTTT. The gene calls are TRBV4-1 and TRBJ1-3; 10 nucleotides align to TRBD1. CDR3 length: 17 amino acids. The trim removed 4 bases at V and 3 bases at J, leaving 9 bases unmatched. Germline V gives CDR1 MGHRA, CDR2 YSYEKL.

This clonotype has a count of ten or more. The chain couples TRBV12-3 or TRBV12-4 to TRBJ2-1; 7 nucleotides align to TRBD2. V was pared by 8 bases and J by 9 bases, with 13 bases of the junction left unmatched. This CDR3 has 14 residues. The CDR3 coding sequence is TGTGCCAGCCTGGGGGGGAAGGGATCTGGTGAGCAGTTCTTC. Residues: CASLGGKGSGEQFF.

The gene calls are TRBV14 and TRBJ2-1, with D possibly being TRBD1 or TRBD2 (7 bases each). This CDR3 comprises 15 residues. The germline V gene has CDR1 SGHDN and CDR2 FVKESK. Trimming stripped 1 base from V and 9 bases from J, with 16 bases between. The CDR3 DNA is TGTGCCAGCAGCCAAGTACAGGGGAGGGTTAGTGAGCAGTTCTTC. Translated, it gives CASSQVQGRVSEQFF.